These T cell receptor beta chains were read from a single sample in a study of blood T cell repertoires in COVID-19. Sequencing used immunoSEQ multiplex PCR; TCRdb keeps in-frame clones, though not all of them. The sample includes over 200,000 clones, around nine tenths of them seen just once. The sample taken for sequencing was peripheral blood. The receptor set was obtained from a man in his fifties or sixties with COVID-19, enrolled during active disease. The CDR3 runs from the conserved cysteine through the conserved F or W. A D gene is named only where the DNA matches it firmly. Clone size is given for some rows only: seen once, a few or many times, or a class if the clone is expanded.

D | J | size | V | DNA | CDR3
TRBD2 | TRBJ2-2 | NA | TRBV5-6 | TGTGCCAGCAGCGCCGGAGGAAACGGGGGGTCCACCGGGGAGCTGTTTTTT | CASSAGGNGGSTGELFF
TRBD1 | TRBJ2-1 | once | TRBV29-1 | TGCAGCGGCGGACAGGTTTACAATGAGCAGTTCTTC | CSGGQVYNEQFF
NA | TRBJ2-1 | NA | TRBV6-2/TRBV6-3 | TGTGCCAGCACCCCGGCCCGCTATCCTAGAATGAATGAGCAGTTCTTC | CASTPARYPRMNEQFF
NA | TRBJ2-5 | once | TRBV6-5 | TGTGCCAGCAGACCACAGGGAATCGAGACCCAGTACTTC | CASRPQGIETQYF
NA | TRBJ2-3 | NA | TRBV18 | TGTGCCAGCTCACCTGACTTTCCGAACACAGATACGCAGTATTTT | CASSPDFPNTDTQYF
NA | TRBJ2-4 | NA | TRBV18 | TGTGCCAGCTCCGACGACATAGCCAAAAACATTCAGTACTTC | CASSDDIAKNIQYF
NA | TRBJ2-2 | NA | TRBV6-2/TRBV6-3 | TGTGCCAGCAGTAAAGGGACATTAAGGAACACCGGGGAGCTGTTTTTT | CASSKGTLRNTGELFF
NA | TRBJ2-5 | NA | TRBV7-2 | TGTGCCAGCAGTTCGGGACTTCTTCCTCAAGAGACCCAGTACTTC | CASSSGLLPQETQYF
NA | TRBJ2-2 | NA | TRBV5-5 | TGTGCCAGCAGCTTGGCAGGGGGGAATAAGGGAGATGGCACCGGGGAGCTGTTTTTT | CASSLAGGNKGDGTGELFF
NA | TRBJ1-1 | NA | TRBV5-1 | TGCGCCAGCAGCTTGGACTCTGAAGCTTTCTTT | CASSLDSEAFF
NA | TRBJ2-7 | once | TRBV20-1 | TGCAGTGCTCCGGACAGCTACGAGCAGTACTTC | CSAPDSYEQYF
NA | TRBJ1-5 | NA | TRBV12-3/TRBV12-4 | TGTGCCAGCAGTTTGAGAGACAATCAGCCCCAGCATTTT | CASSLRDNQPQHF
NA | TRBJ2-7 | NA | TRBV28 | TGTGCCAGCAGTTTCCGAGCGGATGTCTCCTACGAGCAGTACTTC | CASSFRADVSYEQYF
TRBD2 | TRBJ2-3 | NA | TRBV27 | TGTGCCAGCAGTTCCCGCTACGGGGGGGAAACAGATACGCAGTATTTT | CASSSRYGGETDTQYF
TRBD1 | TRBJ1-6 | NA | TRBV9 | TGTGCCAGCAGCGGGCACGGGACAGGGCAGAATTCACCCCTCCACTTT | CASSGHGTGQNSPLHF
TRBD2 | TRBJ2-1 | NA | TRBV11-2 | TGTGCCAGCAGCTCACTAGCGGGACCCTGGAATGAGCAGTTCTTC | CASSSLAGPWNEQFF
NA | TRBJ1-2 | NA | TRBV5-8 | TGTGCCAGCAAGACAGCCTTCCGAGCTAACTATGGCTACACCTTC | CASKTAFRANYGYTF
TRBD1 | TRBJ2-1 | NA | TRBV19 | TGTGCCAGTAGTTACCACATCGGGACAGGGGATAAGTTCTTC | CASSYHIGTGDKFF
TRBD1 | TRBJ1-5 | NA | TRBV6-2/TRBV6-3 | TGTGCCAGCAGTGGACAGGGGCTTCAGCCCCAGCATTTT | CASSGQGLQPQHF
TRBD2 | TRBJ2-2 | NA | TRBV24-1 | TGTGCCACCAGTGATCCCTCCGGGGTAGCGGGAGCCGCCGGGGAGCTGTTTTTT | CATSDPSGVAGAAGELFF
TRBD1 | TRBJ1-3 | NA | TRBV19 | TGTGCCAGTAAGGATGTAGGACAGGCTGGAAACACCATATATTTT | CASKDVGQAGNTIYF
TRBD1 | TRBJ2-7 | NA | TRBV11-2 | TGTGCCAGCAGCTTAGATCAGGGGGTCGAGCAGTACTTC | CASSLDQGVEQYF
TRBD2 | TRBJ2-3 | NA | TRBV9 | TGTGCCAGCAGCGTCATTGGGGCTAGCGGCCTCACAGATACGCAGTATTTT | CASSVIGASGLTDTQYF
NA | TRBJ1-4 | NA | TRBV24-1 | TGTGCCACCAGTGATTCCTTGGGCGGGGGAACTAATGAAAAACTGTTTTTT | CATSDSLGGGTNEKLFF
TRBD1 | TRBJ2-7 | NA | TRBV28 | TGTGCCAGCAGTGGAGCCGGGACAGGGATTTACGAGCAGTACTTC | CASSGAGTGIYEQYF
NA | TRBJ1-2 | NA | TRBV19 | TGTGCCAGTAGCTTGACAGCTAACTATGGCTACACCTTC | CASSLTANYGYTF
NA | TRBJ2-3 | NA | TRBV2 | TGTGCCAGCAGTGAAGATCAAGGGGGAGATACGCAGTATTTT | CASSEDQGGDTQYF
TRBD1 | TRBJ1-4 | NA | TRBV15 | TGTGCCACCAGCGAGGGACAGGGTGGCGAAAAACTGTTTTTT | CATSEGQGGEKLFF
NA | TRBJ2-7 | NA | TRBV5-6 | TGTGCCAGCAGCTCTAGCTACGAGCAGTACTTC | CASSSSYEQYF
NA | TRBJ1-2 | NA | TRBV18 | TGTGCCAGCTCAACTCAACCCCCCGGAGTCGACTATGGCTACACCTTC | CASSTQPPGVDYGYTF
TRBD1 | TRBJ1-6 | NA | TRBV2 | TGTGCCAGCAGCCGGGACAGGGGGAATTCACCCCTCCACTTT | CASSRDRGNSPLHF
NA | TRBJ1-2 | NA | TRBV3-1/TRBV3-2 | TGTGCCAGCAGCCAAGACCGCAGGGCTAACTATGGCTACACCTTC | CASSQDRRANYGYTF
TRBD2 | TRBJ2-7 | NA | TRBV7-9 | TGTGCCAGCAGCCCGGGACAGCGGGGGGGGTACTTC | CASSPGQRGGYF
NA | TRBJ2-7 | NA | TRBV7-3 | TGTGCCAGCAGTCCTCCCCTAAAAAACGCCTACGAGCAGTACTTC | CASSPPLKNAYEQYF
TRBD1 | TRBJ1-6 | NA | TRBV5-4 | TGTGCCAGCAGCTTGGGGGACAGGGGTTCCAATTCACCCCTCCACTTT | CASSLGDRGSNSPLHF
NA | TRBJ1-1 | NA | TRBV10-3 | TGTGCCATCAGTACACAGGGGAACACTGAAGCTTTCTTT | CAISTQGNTEAFF
NA | TRBJ1-4 | few | TRBV27 | TGTGCCAGCAGTCCCCTGGGAGGGACGATTGAAAAACTGTTTTTT | CASSPLGGTIEKLFF
NA | TRBJ1-5 | few | TRBV5-6 | TGTGCCAGCAGCTTGGGAGGGCGAGGCAATCAGCCCCAGCATTTT | CASSLGGRGNQPQHF
NA | TRBJ1-5 | NA | TRBV12-2 | TGTGCAAGTCGCTTAGCGTGCGTATCCTGGGGGCGTCAGCCCCAGCATTTT | CASRLACVSWGRQPQHF
NA | TRBJ1-2 | NA | TRBV6-5 | TGTGCCAGCAGCGCCGGGACACTCTATCGTGGCTACACCTTC | CASSAGTLYRGYTF